This TCR beta chain was captured by sequencing in a study of blood T cell repertoires in COVID-19. Background on the study: The samples span acute and convalescent COVID-19 from the United States, Italy and Spain. The analysed material was cDNA or gDNA that came from T cells, B-cell-depleted T cells, or PBMCs.

How the authors handled the data: Reference gene primer amplification gave nucleated cell count estimates. TCRdb's table, derived via immunoSEQ multiplex PCR, lists solely in-frame clones and lacks some. The V and J calls and the clone size are those of that table, but D and trimming were determined from the DNA. This table has under 500,000 clones, around nine tenths appearing once. CDR1 is MNHEY, CDR2 SVGAGI, per germline. Germline trimming cut 0 bases from V and 7 bases from J; bases unmatched to any gene: 8. This CDR3 has 15 residues. The gene calls are TRBV6-5 and TRBJ2-7; 8 bases align to TRBD1. This TCR derives from a woman aged 18-29 years with acute COVID-19. Sequencing was performed on PBMCs or T cells enriched from blood (not recorded which). CDR3 protein: CASSYSPGQDSEQYF. In DNA form, the CDR3 reads TGTGCCAGCAGTTACTCACCGGGACAGGATTCAGAGCAGTACTTC.